The rows below give T cell receptor beta chains drawn from one sample of a study of OX40 agonist ivuxolimab in advanced cancers. Libraries were prepared by immunoSEQ multiplex PCR; TCRdb keeps only in-frame clonotypes and omits some of them. The sample has 90,000 to 120,000 clones, approximately 90% seen once. This material consisted of CD4+ or CD8+ T cells sorted from blood, taken in a trial of the OX40 agonist ivuxolimab. The receptors here all came from an adult with an advanced solid tumor such as melanoma, head and neck, liver or kidney cancer. Both conserved end residues are part of each CDR3. D genes are given only for firm matches. Clone size is given for some rows only: seen once, a few or many times, or a class if the clone is expanded.

NA	TRBD2	15	TRBV28	TRBJ2-5	CASSPGLQYQETQYF	TGTGCCAGCAGCCCGGGACTACAGTACCAAGAGACCCAGTACTTC
NA	TRBD1	15	TRBV6-5	TRBJ1-2	CASTLTTGGAHGYTF	TGTGCCAGCACCCTAACCACAGGGGGCGCGCATGGCTACACCTTC
NA	NA	14	TRBV5-1	TRBJ1-2	CASSLMAGDYGYTF	TGCGCCAGCAGCTTGATGGCTGGCGACTATGGCTACACCTTC
NA	NA	15	TRBV5-6	TRBJ1-2	CASSSGPTGNYGYTF	TGTGCCAGCAGCTCGGGGCCCACAGGAAACTATGGCTACACCTTC
NA	NA	14	TRBV18	TRBJ2-2	CASSPPGRTGELFF	TGTGCCAGCTCACCACCGGGACGAACCGGGGAGCTGTTTTTT
NA	NA	17	TRBV4-3	TRBJ1-3	CASSQERSDFSGNTIYF	TGCGCCAGCAGCCAAGAAAGGTCCGACTTCTCTGGAAACACCATATATTTT
NA	TRBD1	18	TRBV7-3	TRBJ2-6	CASSLIGTGSSGANVLTF	TGTGCCAGCAGCTTAATTGGGACAGGTAGCTCTGGGGCCAACGTCCTGACTTTC
NA	TRBD1	15	TRBV2	TRBJ1-4	CASSARDRANEKLFF	TGTGCCAGCTCCGCACGGGACAGGGCAAATGAAAAACTGTTTTTT
NA	NA	14	TRBV9	TRBJ1-1	CASSTGAMNTEAFF	TGTGCCAGCAGCACCGGAGCCATGAACACTGAAGCTTTCTTT
NA	TRBD2	17	TRBV5-1	TRBJ2-1	CASSSNAGTSGSNEQFF	TGCGCCAGCAGCTCAAACGCCGGGACTAGCGGGAGCAATGAGCAGTTCTTC
NA	TRBD2	16	TRBV4-3	TRBJ2-7	CASSAGWSGISYEQYF	TGCGCCAGCAGCGCAGGGTGGAGCGGGATCTCCTACGAGCAGTACTTC
NA	NA	14	TRBV18	TRBJ1-5	CASSPGGNNQPQHF	TGTGCCAGCTCACCGGGCGGGAACAATCAGCCCCAGCATTTT
NA	TRBD1	16	TRBV4-2	TRBJ2-1	CASSRLTGGTYNEQFF	TGTGCCAGCAGCCGACTGACAGGGGGGACCTACAATGAGCAGTTCTTC
once	TRBD1	16	TRBV7-9	TRBJ2-7	CASSGPGTGVSNEQYF	TGTGCCAGCAGCGGGCCCGGGACAGGGGTTTCGAACGAGCAGTACTTC
NA	TRBD1	15	TRBV6-6	TRBJ1-2	CASKGPHRDSYGYTF	TGTGCCAGCAAAGGCCCCCATCGGGACAGCTATGGCTACACCTTC
NA	NA	15	TRBV19	TRBJ1-5	CASSIGSGDNQPQHF	TGTGCCAGTAGTATAGGTTCCGGGGACAATCAGCCCCAGCATTTT
NA	NA	14	TRBV5-1	TRBJ1-1	CASSLGTSNTEAFF	TGCGCCAGCAGCTTGGGGACATCGAACACTGAAGCTTTCTTT
NA	NA	17	TRBV18	TRBJ1-5	CASSTNGARVSNQPQHF	TGTGCCAGCTCGACCAACGGCGCTCGTGTCAGCAATCAGCCCCAGCATTTT
NA	TRBD1	16	TRBV5-5	TRBJ1-1	CASRPTTGGLNTEAFF	TGTGCCAGCAGACCGACGACAGGGGGATTGAACACTGAAGCTTTCTTT
once	TRBD2	15	TRBV7-2	TRBJ2-1	CASSDTSATYNEQFF	TGTGCCAGCAGCGATACTAGCGCAACCTACAATGAGCAGTTCTTC
NA	NA	13	TRBV7-3	TRBJ1-1	CASSPNTNTEVFF	TGTGCCAGCAGCCCCAATACTAACACTGAAGTTTTCTTT
NA	NA	13	TRBV28	TRBJ1-1	CASSLPLNTEAFF	TGTGCCAGCAGTTTACCTTTGAACACTGAAGCTTTCTTT
NA	NA	15	TRBV5-1	TRBJ1-1	CASSWGGGMNTEAFF	TGCGCCAGCAGCTGGGGAGGAGGGATGAACACTGAAGCTTTCTTT
NA	NA	14	TRBV27	TRBJ2-7	CASSFWFSTYEQYF	TGTGCCAGCAGTTTCTGGTTTAGCACCTACGAGCAGTACTTC
NA	TRBD2	16	TRBV29-1	TRBJ2-5	CSVEDLMSGGGETQYF	TGCAGCGTTGAAGATCTCATGTCGGGAGGAGGAGAGACCCAGTACTTC
NA	TRBD2	17	TRBV27	TRBJ2-1	CASSSLASGRIGNEQFF	TGTGCCAGCAGTTCGCTTGCTAGCGGGAGGATAGGAAATGAGCAGTTCTTC
NA	NA	13	TRBV7-2	TRBJ1-1	CASSSPILTEAFF	TGTGCCAGCAGCTCGCCGATCCTCACTGAAGCTTTCTTT
NA	NA	14	TRBV9	TRBJ2-2	CASSDRAGNGELFF	TGTGCCAGCAGCGACCGCGCGGGGAATGGGGAGCTGTTTTTT
NA	NA	14	TRBV19	TRBJ2-3	CASSIGTEVDTQYF	TGTGCCAGTAGTATAGGTACCGAAGTAGATACGCAGTATTTT
NA	TRBD1	13	TRBV19	TRBJ1-5	CASSGTVNQPQHF	TGTGCCAGTAGTGGGACAGTAAATCAGCCCCAGCATTTT
NA	TRBD1	16	TRBV6-5	TRBJ2-7	CASSSGNRGFTYEQYF	TGTGCCAGCAGTTCGGGCAACAGGGGGTTCACCTACGAGCAGTACTTC
NA	NA	14	TRBV18	TRBJ2-1	CASSLMQDYNEQFF	TGTGCCAGCTCGCTCATGCAGGATTACAATGAGCAGTTCTTC
once	NA	14	TRBV19	TRBJ1-2	CASSISRNNYGYTF	TGTGCCAGTAGTATATCCAGAAATAACTATGGCTACACCTTC
few	NA	13	TRBV7-9	TRBJ1-2	CASSSRGGDGYTF	TGTGCCAGCAGCTCCAGGGGAGGCGATGGCTACACCTTC
once	NA	17	TRBV6-4	TRBJ2-6	CASRGRDSSSGANVLTF	TGTGCCAGCAGAGGGAGGGACAGTTCCTCTGGGGCCAACGTCCTGACTTTC
NA	TRBD2	15	TRBV2	TRBJ2-2	CASGSGRANTGELFF	TGTGCCAGCGGGAGCGGGAGAGCGAACACCGGGGAGCTGTTTTTT
NA	TRBD2	15	TRBV12-5	TRBJ2-1	CASGGLAGVGGEQFF	TGTGCTAGTGGGGGACTAGCGGGAGTAGGCGGTGAGCAGTTCTTC
NA	NA	14	TRBV6-5	TRBJ1-2	CASRTRQTNYGYTF	TGTGCCAGCAGGACCCGACAGACTAACTATGGCTACACCTTC
NA	TRBD1	15	TRBV6-5	TRBJ2-7	CASSTTGTGNLKQYF	TGTGCCAGCAGTACTACCGGGACAGGGAACCTTAAGCAGTACTTC
NA	NA	13	TRBV27	TRBJ2-7	CASSSRRGHEQYF	TGTGCCAGCAGTTCCCGGAGGGGCCACGAGCAGTACTTC
NA	TRBD1	13	TRBV5-1	TRBJ1-5	CASSLVPGQGIHF	TGCGCCAGCAGCTTGGTTCCGGGACAGGGAATCCATTTT
once	TRBD2	17	TRBV7-6	TRBJ2-2	CASSQTSGSFMTGELFF	TGTGCCAGCAGCCAGACTAGCGGGAGCTTTATGACCGGGGAGCTGTTTTTT
NA	NA	13	TRBV5-1	TRBJ2-7	CASSFGADYEQYF	TGCGCCAGCAGCTTCGGGGCAGACTACGAGCAGTACTTC